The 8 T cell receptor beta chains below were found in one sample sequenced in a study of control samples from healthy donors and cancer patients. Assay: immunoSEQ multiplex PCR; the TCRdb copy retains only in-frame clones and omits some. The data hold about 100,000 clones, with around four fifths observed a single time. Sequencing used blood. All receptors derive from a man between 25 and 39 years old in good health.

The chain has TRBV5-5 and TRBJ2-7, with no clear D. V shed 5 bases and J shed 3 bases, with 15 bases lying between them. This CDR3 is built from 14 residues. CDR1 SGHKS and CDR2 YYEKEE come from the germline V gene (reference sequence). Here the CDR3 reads CASSPRLGDYEQYF. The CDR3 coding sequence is TGTGCCAGCAGTCCCCGGCTGGGTGACTACGAGCAGTACTTC.

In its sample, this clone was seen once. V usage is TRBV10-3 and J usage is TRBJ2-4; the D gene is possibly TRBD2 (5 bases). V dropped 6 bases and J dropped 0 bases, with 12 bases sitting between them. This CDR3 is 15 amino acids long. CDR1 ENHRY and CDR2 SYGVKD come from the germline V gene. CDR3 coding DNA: TGTGCCATCAGCGACGACGGACTAGCCAAAAACATTCAGTACTTC. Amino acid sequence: CAISDDGLAKNIQYF.

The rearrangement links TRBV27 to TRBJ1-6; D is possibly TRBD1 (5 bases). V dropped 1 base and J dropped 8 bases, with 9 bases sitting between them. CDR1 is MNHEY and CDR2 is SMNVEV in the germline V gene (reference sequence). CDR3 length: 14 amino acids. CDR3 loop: CASSLLGADSPLHF. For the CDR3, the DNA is TGTGCCAGCAGTTTATTAGGGGCGGATTCACCCCTCCACTTT.

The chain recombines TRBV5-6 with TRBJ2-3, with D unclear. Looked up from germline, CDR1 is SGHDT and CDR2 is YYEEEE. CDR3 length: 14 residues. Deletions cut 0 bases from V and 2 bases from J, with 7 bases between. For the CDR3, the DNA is TGTGCCAGCAGCTTGGGCCAGTTCACAGATACGCAGTATTTT. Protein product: CASSLGQFTDTQYF.

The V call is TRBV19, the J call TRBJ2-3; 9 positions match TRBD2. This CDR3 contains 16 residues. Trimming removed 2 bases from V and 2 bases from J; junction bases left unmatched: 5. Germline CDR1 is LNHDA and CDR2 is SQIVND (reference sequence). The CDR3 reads CASSIRLAVNTDTQYF. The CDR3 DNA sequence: TGTGCCAGTAGTATACGACTAGCGGTGAACACAGATACGCAGTATTTT.

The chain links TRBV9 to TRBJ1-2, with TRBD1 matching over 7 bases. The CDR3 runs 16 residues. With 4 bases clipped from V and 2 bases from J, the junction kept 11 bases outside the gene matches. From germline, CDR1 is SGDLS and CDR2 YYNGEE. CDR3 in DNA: TGTGCCAGCAGCCCCCAGACAGGGAACGGAAACTATGGCTACACCTTC. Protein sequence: CASSPQTGNGNYGYTF.

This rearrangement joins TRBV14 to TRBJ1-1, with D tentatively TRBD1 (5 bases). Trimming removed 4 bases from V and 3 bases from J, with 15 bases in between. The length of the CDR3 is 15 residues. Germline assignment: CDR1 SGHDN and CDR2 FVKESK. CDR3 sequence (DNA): TGTGCCAGCAGCCGGCGGGGGGGAGGGCACACTGAAGCTTTCTTT. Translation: CASSRRGGGHTEAFF. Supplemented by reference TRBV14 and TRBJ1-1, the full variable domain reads EAGVTQFPSHSVIEKGQTVTLRCDPISGHDNLYWYRRVMGKEIKFLLHFVKESKQDESGMPNNRFLAERTGGTYSTLKVQPAELEDSGVYFCASSRRGGGHTEAFFGQGTRLTVV.

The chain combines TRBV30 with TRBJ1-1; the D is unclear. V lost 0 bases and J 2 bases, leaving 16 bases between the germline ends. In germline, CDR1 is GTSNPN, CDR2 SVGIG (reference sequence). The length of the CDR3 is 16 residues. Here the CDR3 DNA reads TGTGCCTGGAGTGTACGCGTGGGGATGGGCAACACTGAAGCTTTCTTT. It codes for CAWSVRVGMGNTEAFF.